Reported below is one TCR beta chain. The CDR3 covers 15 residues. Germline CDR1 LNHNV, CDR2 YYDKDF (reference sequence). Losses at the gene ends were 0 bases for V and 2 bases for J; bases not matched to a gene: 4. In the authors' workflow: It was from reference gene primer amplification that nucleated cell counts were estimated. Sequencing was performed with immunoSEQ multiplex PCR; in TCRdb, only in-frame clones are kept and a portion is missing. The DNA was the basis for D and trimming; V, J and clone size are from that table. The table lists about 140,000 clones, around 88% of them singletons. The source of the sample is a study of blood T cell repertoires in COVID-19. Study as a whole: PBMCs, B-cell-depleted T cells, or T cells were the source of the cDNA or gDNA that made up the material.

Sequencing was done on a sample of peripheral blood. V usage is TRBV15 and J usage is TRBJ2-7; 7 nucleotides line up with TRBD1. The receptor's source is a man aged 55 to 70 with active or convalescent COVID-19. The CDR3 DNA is TGTGCCACCAGCAGAGAAGCACAGGGGCCCTACGAGCAGTACTTC. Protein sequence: CATSREAQGPYEQYF.